This TCR beta chain was identified during a study of vaccination and CD4 T cells after COVID-19. The germline gives CDR1 MNHEY, CDR2 SVGAGI. The germline V and J ends were trimmed by 1 base and 8 bases, with 11 bases remaining between them. The CDR3 extends over 13 amino acids. A word on this clonotype: What it binds is not known.

Sequenced with the Oncomine TCR Beta short-read assay was DNA taken from cultured CD4+ T cells. TCRdb ran MiXCR on the PCR reads and lists one entry per CDR3 protein. Of roughly 16,000 distinct CDR3 sequences detected, approximately 52% appear once; the ten largest clones hold more than 12%. Documented treatment: approximately 10-day PBMC culture with coronavirus spike peptide pools or control peptides (ViraFEST assay). The sample consisted of CD4+ T cells from blood, cultured in vitro. This TCR came from a human donor who had recovered from COVID-19. V usage is TRBV6-5 and J usage is TRBJ1-2, with D uncertain. This CDR3 is CASSYYTMGGYTF. The CDR3 DNA reads as TGTGCCAGCAGTTACTACACAATGGGAGGCTACACCTTC.